The present entry profiles one T cell receptor beta chain with its context. Germline values: CDR1 LNHNV, CDR2 YYDKDF (reference sequence). Trimming at V came to 2 bases and at J to 0 bases, leaving 5 bases not matched to a gene. This CDR3 comprises 16 residues. The entry originates in a study of blood T cell repertoires in COVID-19. At the level of the study: The United States, Italy and Spain provided the acute and convalescent COVID-19 samples. Sources were T cells, B-cell-depleted T cells, or PBMCs; the material itself was cDNA or gDNA.

Per the original methods: Estimation of nucleated cell counts relied on the amplification of reference gene primers. Sequencing used immunoSEQ multiplex PCR; TCRdb keeps in-frame clones, though not all of them. That table furnishes V, J and clone size, whereas the DNA furnished D and trimming. The repertoire holds about 94,000 clones, with around 72% as singletons. Seattle's cohort entered during active infection and was followed longitudinally. Sequencing was done on a sample of peripheral blood. This receptor was identified in an older man with COVID-19, enrolled during active disease. The J gene is TRBJ1-2, the V gene TRBV15; 8 bases line up with TRBD1. The CDR3 DNA reads TGTGCCACCAGCAGACGCCAGGGGGCAGCTAACTATGGCTACACCTTC. Residues: CATSRRQGAANYGYTF.